Sequencing of this TCR beta chain was carried out in a study of T cells in localized non-small cell lung cancer. Broader study findings: Because sequencing included only one region (of the tumor), heterogeneity remains possible. Uninvolved adjacent lung showed higher T cell clonality than tumor.

Produced via immunoSEQ multiplex PCR; TCRdb's table is partial and in-frame only. Altogether 52,000 or so clones are present, 75% to 90% being singletons, with the ten largest covering about 17%. Comments on this clone: What it binds is not known.

CDR3 length equals 15 residues. Germline V gene lookup returns CDR1 SGHTA and CDR2 FQGNSA. The germline V and J ends were trimmed by 5 bases and 0 bases, with 8 bases remaining between them. Sequencing used peripheral blood mononuclear cells, obtained before any cancer treatment. The source of this sequence is a man aged 35-75 years with stage III lung adenocarcinoma. The gene calls are TRBV7-2 and TRBJ2-6; D gene unclear. CDR3 loop: CASSGRNSGANVLTF. CDR3 DNA: TGTGCCAGCAGCGGACGAAACTCTGGGGCCAACGTCCTGACTTTC.